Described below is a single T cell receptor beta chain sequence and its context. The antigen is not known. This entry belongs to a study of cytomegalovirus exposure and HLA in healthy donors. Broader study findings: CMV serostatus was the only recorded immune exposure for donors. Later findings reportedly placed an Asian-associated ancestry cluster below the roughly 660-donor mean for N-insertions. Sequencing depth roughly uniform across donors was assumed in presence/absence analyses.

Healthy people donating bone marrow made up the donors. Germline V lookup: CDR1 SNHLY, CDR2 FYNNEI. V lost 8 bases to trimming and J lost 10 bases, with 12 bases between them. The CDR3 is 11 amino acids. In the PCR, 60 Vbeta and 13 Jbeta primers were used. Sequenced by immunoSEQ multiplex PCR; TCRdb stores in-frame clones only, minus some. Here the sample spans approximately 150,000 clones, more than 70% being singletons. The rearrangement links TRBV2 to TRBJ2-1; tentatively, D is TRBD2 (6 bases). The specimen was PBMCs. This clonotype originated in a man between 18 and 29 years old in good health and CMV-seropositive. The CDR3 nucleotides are TGTGCCAGCCCCGTTCGGGAGGAGCAGTTCTTC. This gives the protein CASPVREEQFF. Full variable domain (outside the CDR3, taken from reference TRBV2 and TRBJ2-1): EPEVTQTPSHQVTQMGQEVILRCVPISNHLYFYWYRQILGQKVEFLVSFYNNEISEKSEIFDDQFSVERPDGSNFTLKIRSTKLEDSAMYFCASPVREEQFFGPGTRLTVL.